These T cell receptor beta chains were read from a single sample in a study of T cells in Graves' hyperthyroidism and ophthalmopathy. TCRdb analysed the multiplex PCR reads with MiXCR anew, one entry per CDR3 protein. The table has roughly 350,000 distinct CDR3 sequences, about 15% seen once. Input material: blood. The origin of the receptors is a woman aged 30 to 39 with Graves' ophthalmopathy. CDR3s include the opening cysteine and the closing phenylalanine or tryptophan. The order of the fields is J gene, V gene, clone size, D gene, CDR3 DNA, CDR3 protein. A D gene is named only where the DNA matches it firmly. Size is stated for part of the rows, as once, few or many counts, or as a class when the clone is expanded.

TRBJ1-3	TRBV12-3/TRBV12-4	many	NA	TGTGCCAGCGGGAAACCGGGCGCTGGAAACACCATATATTTT	CASGKPGAGNTIYF
TRBJ2-1	TRBV6-5	NA	TRBD1	TGTGCCAGCAGTTACACCTACTCCGGGACAGGGTTGAATGAGCAGTTCTTC	CASSYTYSGTGLNEQFF
TRBJ2-3	TRBV28	many	NA	TGTGCCAGCAGTTCAACAGGGATAAGCACAGATACGCAGTATTTT	CASSSTGISTDTQYF
TRBJ2-6	TRBV29-1	NA	TRBD2	TGCAGCGTCGGGAGGAGGGCTGGGGCCAACGTCCTGACTTTC	CSVGRRAGANVLTF
TRBJ1-5	TRBV2	many	NA	TGTGCCAGCAGTGAGGAACAGGCGAATCAGCCCCAGCATTTT	CASSEEQANQPQHF
TRBJ2-1	TRBV7-9	many	TRBD2	TGTGCCAGCAGTCCCGGGACTAGCGGGCAATACAATGAGCAGTTCTTC	CASSPGTSGQYNEQFF
TRBJ2-7	TRBV11-2	NA	NA	TGTGCCAGCAGCTTAGATTTCAGGCGCAGGCCCAGCTCCTACGAGCAGTACTTC	CASSLDFRRRPSSYEQYF
TRBJ2-1	TRBV28	NA	TRBD2	TGTGCCAGCAGCCCCGGGACTAGCATTAGGGATGAGCAGTTCTTC	CASSPGTSIRDEQFF
TRBJ1-5	TRBV5-1	NA	NA	TGCGCCAGCAGCTTGAACCGCCTCCCTTGCCAGACCGACTATAGCAATCAGCCCCAGCATTTT	CASSLNRLPCQTDYSNQPQHF
TRBJ1-6	TRBV4-2	once	NA	TGTGCCAGCAGCCAAGGTAAAGACTCAGGGCCCCTCCACTTT	CASSQGKDSGPLHF
TRBJ1-2	TRBV7-9	NA	NA	TGTGCCAGCAGCTTACTCGGGGGCTACACCTTC	CASSLLGGYTF
TRBJ1-5	TRBV4-1	NA	NA	TGCGCCAGCAGCCAAACCACAGCAAATCAGCCCCAGCATTTT	CASSQTTANQPQHF
TRBJ2-7	TRBV6-1	NA	TRBD1	TGTGCCAGCAGTAATGGGACAGACTCCTACGAGCAGTACTTC	CASSNGTDSYEQYF
TRBJ1-5	TRBV6-1	NA	NA	TGTGCCAGCAGCCCCGGACGGGGCCCTGGGCAGCCCCAGCATTTT	CASSPGRGPGQPQHF
TRBJ2-6	TRBV19	few	NA	TGTGCCAGTAGTACAGTGGGGGGGCCCGGGGCCAACGTCCTGACTTTC	CASSTVGGPGANVLTF
TRBJ1-1	TRBV6-1	few	NA	TGTGCCAGCAGTGAATATGGTGTGGCGGGGTCTGAAGCTTTCTTT	CASSEYGVAGSEAFF
TRBJ2-1	TRBV19	many	NA	TGTGCCAGTAGTATAGATCTACTAGCAGGTCCTGAGCAGTTCTTC	CASSIDLLAGPEQFF
TRBJ1-6	TRBV5-1	NA	TRBD1	TGCGCCAGCAGCCTCTCGGACAGGAGCTCCTATAATTCACCCCTCCACTTT	CASSLSDRSSYNSPLHF
TRBJ2-7	TRBV28	many	NA	TGTGCCAGCAGTTTCCAGGGGTACGAGCAGTACTTC	CASSFQGYEQYF
TRBJ1-1	TRBV29-1	many	NA	TGCAGCGTTGATGCGGATCCCTGGACCGAGAACACTGAAGCTTTCTTT	CSVDADPWTENTEAFF
TRBJ2-2	TRBV5-6	NA	NA	TGTGCCAGCAGCTTGGTAGTAGTCTGGAGGGGGCGAGTAGACACCGGGGAGCTGTTTTTT	CASSLVVVWRGRVDTGELFF
TRBJ2-5	TRBV14	few	NA	TGTGCCAGCAGCCAAGGAATCGAGACCCAGTACTTC	CASSQGIETQYF
TRBJ2-1	TRBV25-1	many	NA	TGTGCCAGTAAAGGGAGTTCAAATGAGCAGTTCTTC	CASKGSSNEQFF
TRBJ2-7	TRBV6-1	many	TRBD2	TGTGCCAGCAGCAGACTAGCGGGCTCCTACGAGCAGTACTTC	CASSRLAGSYEQYF
TRBJ2-3	TRBV20-1	many	NA	TGCAGTGCTCTGGACCTTAGCACAGATACGCAGTATTTT	CSALDLSTDTQYF
TRBJ2-6	TRBV19	NA	NA	TGTGCCAGTGGTGGTTCGGGGCAAGGCCTTGGGGCCAACGTCCTGACTTTC	CASGGSGQGLGANVLTF
TRBJ1-6	TRBV6-1	few	NA	TGTGCCAGCGGAAAAGCTCTAGTTAATTCACCCCTCCACTTT	CASGKALVNSPLHF
TRBJ2-3	TRBV28	many	NA	TGTGCCAGCAGTTTATCCGGGTCTAGCACAGATACGCAGTATTTT	CASSLSGSSTDTQYF
TRBJ2-2	TRBV4-1	many	TRBD1	TGCGCCAGCACCTCACGGGACAGAGACACCGGGGAGCTGTTTTTT	CASTSRDRDTGELFF
TRBJ1-1	TRBV5-1	many	NA	TGCGCCAGCACCCTGTCCACGAACACTGAAGCTTTCTTT	CASTLSTNTEAFF
TRBJ1-1	TRBV7-8	many	TRBD1	TGTGCCAGCAGCTTAGTTCAGGGGGCTATGAACACTGAAGCTTTCTTT	CASSLVQGAMNTEAFF
TRBJ1-5	TRBV11-2	many	NA	TGTGCCAGCAGCCCCGCAGGGAATCAGCCCCAGCATTTT	CASSPAGNQPQHF
TRBJ2-7	TRBV10-1	NA	NA	TGCGCCAGCAGAAACCGGGCCCCGTACGAGCAGTACTTC	CASRNRAPYEQYF
TRBJ2-3	TRBV9	NA	NA	TGTGCCAGCAGCGTAGGGGCAGGGGAGGCAGATACGCAGTATTTT	CASSVGAGEADTQYF
TRBJ2-5	TRBV24-1	many	TRBD2	TGTGCCACCAGTGATGACACTAGCGAAGAGACCCAGTACTTC	CATSDDTSEETQYF
TRBJ1-1	TRBV12-3/TRBV12-4	many	TRBD1	TGTGCCAGCGTCAGGGGGCAGGGGGCCTCCGTTCGGGCTTTCTTT	CASVRGQGASVRAFF
TRBJ2-3	TRBV9	few	NA	TGTGCCAGCAGCGTAGGGCGGGGGCCCACAGATACGCAGTATTTT	CASSVGRGPTDTQYF
TRBJ2-1	TRBV10-3	many	TRBD1	TGTGCCATCAGTGATCATGTTGGACAGGGGACGAATGAGCAGTTCTTC	CAISDHVGQGTNEQFF
TRBJ2-1	TRBV28	many	NA	TGTGCCAGCAGTTCAACCCTTAGATACAATGAGCAGTTCTTC	CASSSTLRYNEQFF
TRBJ1-2	TRBV12-3/TRBV12-4	many	NA	TGTGCCAGCAGAGGCAGGGTCTACTATGGCTACACCTTC	CASRGRVYYGYTF
TRBJ1-4	TRBV20-1	NA	NA	TGCAGTGCTACCCACGGGTCAGTAAATGAAAAACTGTTTTTT	CSATHGSVNEKLFF
TRBJ2-1	TRBV6-1	many	NA	TGTGCCAGCAGCGGCCTAGGTCTGAGCTCCTACAATGAGCAGTTCTTC	CASSGLGLSSYNEQFF
TRBJ2-5	TRBV7-9	NA	TRBD1	TGTGCCAGCAGCTACAGGGGTGAGACCCAGTACTTC	CASSYRGETQYF
TRBJ2-7	TRBV18	many	NA	TGTGCCAGCTCCCCTAGGGGGGCGCTTTTCTACGAGCAGTACTTC	CASSPRGALFYEQYF
TRBJ2-7	TRBV11-2	many	NA	TGTGCCAGCAGCCCTACTCGTCGCCAAAGGGGGAACTCCTACGAGCAGTACTTC	CASSPTRRQRGNSYEQYF
TRBJ2-7	TRBV5-1	many	NA	TGCGCCAGCAGCTTGTTGGGCAGGCCCCGGGACGAGCAGTACTTC	CASSLLGRPRDEQYF
TRBJ1-2	TRBV3-1	many	NA	TGTGCCAGCAGCCAAGATGCGGTTGGCCCCTATGGCTACACCTTC	CASSQDAVGPYGYTF
TRBJ1-2	TRBV14	many	TRBD1	TGTGCCAGCAGGCGGACAGGAAACTATGGCTACACCTTC	CASRRTGNYGYTF
TRBJ1-2	TRBV12-3/TRBV12-4	many	NA	TGTGCCAGCAGTTTACTTTTCGGCTTTGGCTACACCTTC	CASSLLFGFGYTF
TRBJ1-1	TRBV10-3	NA	NA	TGTGCCATCAGTAGGACAGCGAACACTGAAGCTTTCTTT	CAISRTANTEAFF
TRBJ1-1	TRBV3-1	few	NA	TGTGCCAGCAGCCATAAGTACATAAAAAAAGCTTTCTTT	CASSHKYIKKAFF